The clone carrying this TCR beta chain appeared a few times. The data stem from a study of blood T cell repertoires in COVID-19. How the authors handled the data: Reference gene primer amplification gave estimated nucleated cell counts. Assay used: immunoSEQ multiplex PCR; TCRdb lists only in-frame clones, some missing. V and J calls and clone size are as listed in that table; D and trimming were resolved from the DNA. The top ten hold over 8% of the sample, which has roughly 300,000 clones, around 90% seen once. Germline V gene lookup returns CDR1 MGHRA and CDR2 YSYEKL. Trimming removed 8 bases from V and 0 bases from J, with 17 bases in between. This CDR3 is built from 16 residues.

Sequencing was performed on peripheral blood. The source of this sequence is a man younger than 35 with active or convalescent COVID-19. The genes are TRBV4-1 and TRBJ1-5; a weak D match, TRBD1 (6 bases). DNA of the CDR3: TGCGCCAGCCGACGGGCGGCAGGGGATAGCAATCAGCCCCAGCATTTT. It yields the protein CASRRAAGDSNQPQHF.